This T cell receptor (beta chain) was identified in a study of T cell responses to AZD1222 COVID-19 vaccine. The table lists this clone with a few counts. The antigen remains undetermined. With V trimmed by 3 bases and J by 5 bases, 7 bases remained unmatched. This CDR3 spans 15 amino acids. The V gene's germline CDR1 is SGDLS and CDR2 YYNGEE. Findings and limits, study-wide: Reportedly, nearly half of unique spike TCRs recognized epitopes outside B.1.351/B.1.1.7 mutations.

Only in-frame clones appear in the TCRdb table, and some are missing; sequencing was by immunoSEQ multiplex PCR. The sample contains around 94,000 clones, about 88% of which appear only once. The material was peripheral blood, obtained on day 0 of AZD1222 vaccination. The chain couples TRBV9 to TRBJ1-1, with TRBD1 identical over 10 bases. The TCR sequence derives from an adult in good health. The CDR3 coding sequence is TGTGCCAGCAGCGCCAGACAGGGGGCTACGACTGAAGCTTTCTTT. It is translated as CASSARQGATTEAFF.